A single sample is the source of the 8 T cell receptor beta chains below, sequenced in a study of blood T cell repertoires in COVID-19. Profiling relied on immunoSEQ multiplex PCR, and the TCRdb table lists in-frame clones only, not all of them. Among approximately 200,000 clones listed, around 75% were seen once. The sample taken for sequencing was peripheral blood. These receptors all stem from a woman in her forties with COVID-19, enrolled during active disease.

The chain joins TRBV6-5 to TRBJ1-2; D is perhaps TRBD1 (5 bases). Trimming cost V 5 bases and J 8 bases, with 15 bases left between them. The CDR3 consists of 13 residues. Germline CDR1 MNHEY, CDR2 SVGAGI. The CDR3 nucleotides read TGTGCCAGCAGTAGCGCAGGGTACCGGGGCTACACCTTC. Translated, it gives CASSSAGYRGYTF.

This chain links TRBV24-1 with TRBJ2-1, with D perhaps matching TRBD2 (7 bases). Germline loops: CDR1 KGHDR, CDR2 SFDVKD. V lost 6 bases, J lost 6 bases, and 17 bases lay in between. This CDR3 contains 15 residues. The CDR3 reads CATSYRGAPGNEQFF. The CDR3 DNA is TGTGCCACCAGTTACCGGGGGGCCCCGGGCAATGAGCAGTTCTTC.

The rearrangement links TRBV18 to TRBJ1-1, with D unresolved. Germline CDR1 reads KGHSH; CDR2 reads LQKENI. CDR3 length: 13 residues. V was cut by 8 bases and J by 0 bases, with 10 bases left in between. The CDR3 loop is CASAAGMNTEAFF. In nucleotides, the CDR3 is TGTGCCAGCGCTGCAGGAATGAACACTGAAGCTTTCTTT.

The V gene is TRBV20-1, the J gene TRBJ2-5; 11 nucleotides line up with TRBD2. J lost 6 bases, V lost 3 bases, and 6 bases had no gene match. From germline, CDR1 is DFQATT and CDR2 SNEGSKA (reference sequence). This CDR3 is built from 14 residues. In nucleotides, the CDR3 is TGCAGTGCTAGTTTTAGCGGGAGGGGACAGACCCAGTACTTC. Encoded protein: CSASFSGRGQTQYF.

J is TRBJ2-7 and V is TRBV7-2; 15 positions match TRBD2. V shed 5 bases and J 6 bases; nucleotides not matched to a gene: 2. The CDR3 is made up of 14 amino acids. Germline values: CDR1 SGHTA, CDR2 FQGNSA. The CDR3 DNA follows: TGTGCCAGCAGCCCGGGACTAGCGGGGGGCGAGCAGTACTTC. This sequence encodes CASSPGLAGGEQYF.

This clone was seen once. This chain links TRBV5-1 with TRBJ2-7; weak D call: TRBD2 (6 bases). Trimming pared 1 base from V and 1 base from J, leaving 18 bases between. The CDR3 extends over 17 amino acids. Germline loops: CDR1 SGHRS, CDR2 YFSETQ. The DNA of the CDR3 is TGCGCCAGCAGCTTGATCCCCAGGCTAGCGCTTTCCTACGAGCAGTACTTC. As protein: CASSLIPRLALSYEQYF.

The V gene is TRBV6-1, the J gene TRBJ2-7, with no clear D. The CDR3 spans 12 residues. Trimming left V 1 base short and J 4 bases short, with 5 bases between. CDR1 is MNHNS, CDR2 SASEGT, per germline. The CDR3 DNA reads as TGTGCCAGCAGTGAAGTACTGTACGAGCAGTACTTC. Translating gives CASSEVLYEQYF.

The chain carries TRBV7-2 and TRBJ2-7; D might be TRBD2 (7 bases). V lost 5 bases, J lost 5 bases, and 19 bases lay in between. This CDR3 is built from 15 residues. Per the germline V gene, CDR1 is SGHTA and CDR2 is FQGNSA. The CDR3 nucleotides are TGTGCCAGCAGCCTGTTAGGGGGGGGGCCGGACGAGCAGTACTTC. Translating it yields CASSLLGGGPDEQYF. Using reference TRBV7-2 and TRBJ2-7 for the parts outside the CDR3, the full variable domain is GAGVSQSPSNKVTEKGKDVELRCDPISGHTALYWYRQSLGQGLEFLIYFQGNSAPDKSGLPSDRFSAERTGGSVSTLTIQRTQQEDSAVYLCASSLLGGGPDEQYFGPGTRLTVT.